This T cell receptor beta chain was obtained from a study of blood T cell repertoires in COVID-19. Whole-study context: Samples of COVID-19 (acute and convalescent) were obtained from the United States, Italy and Spain. T cells, B-cell-depleted T cells, or PBMCs supplied cDNA or gDNA.

With V trimmed by 6 bases and J by 7 bases, 13 bases remained unmatched. This CDR3 has 15 residues. The germline CDR1 and CDR2 sequences are LGHNA and YSLEER. In the original processing: Estimation of nucleated cell counts was performed using reference gene primer amplification. Data came from immunoSEQ multiplex PCR; TCRdb stores just in-frame clones and leaves some out. Clone size and the V and J calls come from that table; the DNA yielded D and trimming. Of roughly 100,000 clones in the sample, around 84% were seen once. The TCR originated in a human donor in a cohort sampled during active COVID-19. Sequencing was done on a sample of peripheral blood. The chain is built from TRBV4-3 and TRBJ1-2; 8 bases agree with TRBD1. In DNA form, the CDR3 reads TGCGCCAGCAGAGACCCCACCCGGACAGGGTCTGGCTACACCTTC. Protein: CASRDPTRTGSGYTF.